These T cell receptor beta chains were read from a single sample in a study of T cells in Graves' hyperthyroidism and ophthalmopathy. TCRdb re-derived calls from the multiplex PCR reads in MiXCR, one entry per CDR3 protein. The table records fewer than 500,000 distinct CDR3 sequences, approximately 12% of them present only once. The specimen was blood. The receptors were sampled from a man younger than 40 with Graves' hyperthyroidism that later progressed to Graves' ophthalmopathy. Each CDR3 is given with its conserved first and last residue. A D gene is named only where the DNA matches it firmly. Some rows mark clone size as missing; the rest say once, few, many or name a class of expanded clone.

DNA: TGTGCCAGCTCACCCCGGGGGGGCCCAAATACGCAGTATTTT
CDR3: CASSPRGGPNTQYF
D: TRBD2
V: TRBV18
size: -
J: TRBJ2-3

DNA: TGTGCCAGCAGTTTACTAGCGGGGGGGAAAGAGACCCAGTACTTC
CDR3: CASSLLAGGKETQYF
D: TRBD2
V: TRBV6-5
size: -
J: TRBJ2-5

DNA: TGCAGCGTCGATCCGGGACAATACAATGAGCAGTTCTTC
CDR3: CSVDPGQYNEQFF
D: -
V: TRBV29-1
size: many
J: TRBJ2-1

DNA: TGCAGTGCTAGAGACCGGGAACGGGGTGAAAAACTGTTTTTT
CDR3: CSARDRERGEKLFF
D: -
V: TRBV20-1
size: many
J: TRBJ1-4

DNA: TGTGCCACTAAGCGGGGCATCTCGTCCTTTGAAGCTTTCTTT
CDR3: CATKRGISSFEAFF
D: -
V: TRBV7-2
size: -
J: TRBJ1-1

DNA: TGTGCCATCAGCCCTGGACAGGGGATTTCCTACAATGAGCAGTTCTTC
CDR3: CAISPGQGISYNEQFF
D: TRBD1
V: TRBV10-3
size: many
J: TRBJ2-1

DNA: TGCAGTGCTCTCATGGGGGCCAAAAACATTCAGTACTTC
CDR3: CSALMGAKNIQYF
D: -
V: TRBV20-1
size: many
J: TRBJ2-4

DNA: TGTGCCAGCAGTTTTATCCGGGCGACTGGAAACACCATATATTTT
CDR3: CASSFIRATGNTIYF
D: -
V: TRBV28
size: many
J: TRBJ1-3

DNA: TGTGCCAGTAGTATAGTGGGGGAAAAGCAGCCCCAGCATTTT
CDR3: CASSIVGEKQPQHF
D: -
V: TRBV19
size: -
J: TRBJ1-5

DNA: TGTGCCAGCAGTTACTCGATTCTGGGTGAAGCTTTCTTT
CDR3: CASSYSILGEAFF
D: -
V: TRBV6-6
size: many
J: TRBJ1-1

DNA: TGCGCCAGCAGCTCCCCTGGACAGGGTCAGTCACCCCTCCACTTT
CDR3: CASSSPGQGQSPLHF
D: TRBD1
V: TRBV5-1
size: many
J: TRBJ1-6

DNA: TGTGCTAGTGGTCCCCGGCAGGGGGCCACTGAAGCTTTCTTT
CDR3: CASGPRQGATEAFF
D: TRBD1
V: TRBV12-5
size: many
J: TRBJ1-1

DNA: TGCGCCAGCAGCTTGGAATGGTCCCCCAATACTGAAGCTTTCTTT
CDR3: CASSLEWSPNTEAFF
D: -
V: TRBV5-1
size: many
J: TRBJ1-1

DNA: TGCAGCGTTGGCCTAGCGGGGGCCTACGAGCAGTACTTC
CDR3: CSVGLAGAYEQYF
D: TRBD2
V: TRBV29-1
size: -
J: TRBJ2-7

DNA: TGCAGTGCTCCAGGGGGATCAGGCCAGCCCCAGCATTTT
CDR3: CSAPGGSGQPQHF
D: TRBD1
V: TRBV20-1
size: -
J: TRBJ1-5

DNA: TGTGCCACCAGTGATTTCGGGGGCGGCCTCACAGATACGCAGTATTTT
CDR3: CATSDFGGGLTDTQYF
D: -
V: TRBV24-1
size: -
J: TRBJ2-3

DNA: TGTGCCAGCAGTACGACTAGATCCTACGAGCAGTACTTC
CDR3: CASSTTRSYEQYF
D: -
V: TRBV6-2/TRBV6-3
size: many
J: TRBJ2-7

DNA: TGTGCCAGCTCAGTCACAGGGGGCAATTCGAATTCACCCCTCCACTTT
CDR3: CASSVTGGNSNSPLHF
D: TRBD1
V: TRBV6-1
size: few
J: TRBJ1-6

DNA: TGTGCCAGCAGTACCGGGACAATTCTCAGTCAGCCCCAGCATTTT
CDR3: CASSTGTILSQPQHF
D: -
V: TRBV6-1
size: many
J: TRBJ1-5

DNA: TGCGCCAGCAGCCTTGGGGGCAACGGAGCTAACTATGGCTACACCTTC
CDR3: CASSLGGNGANYGYTF
D: -
V: TRBV5-1
size: many
J: TRBJ1-2

DNA: TGTGCCAGCAGCCGGTGGGACTATGGCTACACCTTC
CDR3: CASSRWDYGYTF
D: -
V: TRBV5-6
size: few
J: TRBJ1-2

DNA: TGTGCCAGCAGGACGACAGGGGGAGGGACCGGGGAGCTGTTTTTT
CDR3: CASRTTGGGTGELFF
D: TRBD1
V: TRBV3-1
size: -
J: TRBJ2-2

DNA: TGTGCCAGCAGCGGAGACAGGGGTACTATGTTGGGCTACACCTTC
CDR3: CASSGDRGTMLGYTF
D: TRBD1
V: TRBV13
size: many
J: TRBJ1-2

DNA: TGTGCCAGCTCACCACTGGGACAGGGCTCTGGAAACACCATATATTTT
CDR3: CASSPLGQGSGNTIYF
D: TRBD1
V: TRBV18
size: -
J: TRBJ1-3

DNA: TGCGCCAGCAGCCAAGAAAGGTCGGCAGGCGCCTATGGCTACACCTTC
CDR3: CASSQERSAGAYGYTF
D: -
V: TRBV4-1
size: few
J: TRBJ1-2

DNA: TGTGCCAGCAGTGAAAGCCCGGACAGCCGTACGCCCCTCCACTTT
CDR3: CASSESPDSRTPLHF
D: -
V: TRBV2
size: many
J: TRBJ1-6

DNA: TGTGCCTGGAGCGGACCCCGGGCCCCAGGGGACTATGGCTACACCTTC
CDR3: CAWSGPRAPGDYGYTF
D: -
V: TRBV30
size: many
J: TRBJ1-2